Reported below is one T cell receptor (beta chain). No antigen is known for it. The entry originates in a study of T cell responses to AZD1222 COVID-19 vaccine. Study outcomes and limitations: Along spike, vaccine-associated CD4 TCRs were found throughout, with dominance at 160-218 and 743-854. In the spike-specific TCR repertoire, nearly half reportedly target unmutated variant regions. Baseline testing showed seropositivity in only six AZD1222 recipients. The donor cohort was predominantly white British with a female majority, and clonal diversity may have been underestimated.

The CDR3 covers 14 residues. The germline V and J ends were trimmed by 3 bases and 7 bases, with 12 bases remaining between them. The germline gives CDR1 SGHTA, CDR2 FQGNSA. The data were produced by immunoSEQ multiplex PCR, yet TCRdb's version contains in-frame clones alone and is incomplete. Found here are around 150,000 clones, about 90% of them singletons; the top ten hold 1.9%. This sample comprised peripheral blood, obtained on day 0 of AZD1222 vaccination. The TCR sequence derives from an adult in good health. The chain links TRBV7-2 to TRBJ2-2, with D uncertain. CDR3 DNA: TGTGCCAGCAGCTTTTCTAGTCTGGGCGGGGAGCTGTTTTTT. Amino acid sequence: CASSFSSLGGELFF.